This TCR beta chain was sequenced during a study of blood T cell repertoires in COVID-19. Overall study: The origin of the acute and convalescent COVID-19 samples was the United States, Italy and Spain. In each case, the material was cDNA or gDNA derived from T cells, B-cell-depleted T cells, or PBMCs.

Original handling: Amplified reference gene primers provided the basis for estimating nucleated cell counts. Sequencing used immunoSEQ multiplex PCR; TCRdb keeps in-frame clones, though not all of them. V and J calls and clone size are as listed in that table; D and trimming were resolved from the DNA. The sample shows more than 400,000 clones, 70% to 90% of them seen only once. Trimming cost V 5 bases and J 2 bases, with 6 bases left between them. The CDR3 is 13 residues long. From germline, CDR1 is SEHNR and CDR2 FQNEAQ (reference sequence). Sequences were obtained from peripheral blood. This receptor was taken from a human donor in a cohort sampled during active COVID-19. The chain couples TRBV7-9 to TRBJ2-2; D is possibly TRBD2 (5 bases). The CDR3 is CASSPGNTGELFF. The CDR3 region has the DNA TGTGCCAGCAGCCCGGGAAACACCGGGGAGCTGTTTTTT.